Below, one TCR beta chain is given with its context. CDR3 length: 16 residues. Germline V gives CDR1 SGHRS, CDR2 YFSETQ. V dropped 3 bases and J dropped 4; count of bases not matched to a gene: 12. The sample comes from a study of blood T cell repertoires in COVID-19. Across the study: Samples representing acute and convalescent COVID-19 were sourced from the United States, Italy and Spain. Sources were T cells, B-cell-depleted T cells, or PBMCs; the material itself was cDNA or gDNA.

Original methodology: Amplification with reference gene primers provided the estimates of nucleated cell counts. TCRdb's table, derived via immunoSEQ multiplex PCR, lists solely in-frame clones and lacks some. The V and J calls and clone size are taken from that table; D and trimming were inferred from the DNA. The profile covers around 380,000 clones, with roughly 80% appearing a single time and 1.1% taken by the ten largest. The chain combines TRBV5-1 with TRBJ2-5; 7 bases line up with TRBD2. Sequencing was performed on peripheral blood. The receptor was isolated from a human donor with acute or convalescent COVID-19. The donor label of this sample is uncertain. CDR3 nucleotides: TGCGCCAGCAGCTGGGGGGGAGAGGCCCCGGGAGAGACCCAGTACTTC. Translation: CASSWGGEAPGETQYF.